Following are 15 T cell receptor beta chains from one sample sequenced in a study of blood T cell repertoires in COVID-19. Libraries were prepared by immunoSEQ multiplex PCR; TCRdb keeps only in-frame clonotypes and omits some of them. The repertoire holds roughly 20,000 clones, with under 85% as singletons. Sequenced input: peripheral blood. These receptors all stem from a man between 65 and 85 years old with COVID-19, enrolled during active disease.

The chain recombines TRBV3-1 (or the pseudogene TRBV3-2) with TRBJ1-5; 9 nucleotides agree with TRBD1. V was clipped by 1 base and J by 7 bases; unmatched bases: 5. This CDR3 has 15 amino acids. Germline V gene sequence: CDR1 LGHDT, CDR2 YNNKEL (reference sequence). In DNA form, the CDR3 reads TGTGCCAGCAGCCAAGTTACAGGGGGCGGGCAGCCCCAGCATTTT. It translates to CASSQVTGGGQPQHF.

This clone is medium-sized by share. V and J are TRBV10-1 and TRBJ2-5; TRBD2 is a possible D gene (6 bases). The CDR3 covers 15 residues. Germline V CDR1 and CDR2: WNHNN, SYGVQD (reference sequence). Trimming pared 3 bases from V and 1 base from J, leaving 12 bases between. As DNA, the CDR3 is TGCGCCAGCAGTGAAGGGACTGGGGGCCAAGAGACCCAGTACTTC. Translating gives CASSEGTGGQETQYF.

This clone was seen more than once but under ten times. The CDR3 is CASSLVGPRPREKLFF. CDR3 coding DNA: TGTGCCAGCAGCTTAGTGGGGCCGCGTCCTAGGGAAAAACTGTTTTTT. The chain joins TRBV7-2 to TRBJ1-4; perhaps TRBD1 as D (5 bases). CDR3 length equals 16 residues. Trimming took off 1 base at V and 8 bases at J, with 17 bases between the two ends. Germline V gene data show CDR1 as SGHTA and CDR2 as FQGNSA.

This clone was recorded a few times. J is TRBJ1-2 and V is TRBV6-2 or TRBV6-3; 7 bases are shared with TRBD1. Germline trimming cut 2 bases from V and 5 bases from J; bases unmatched to any gene: 11. Germline V lookup: CDR1 MNHEY, CDR2 SVGEGT. The CDR3 spans 16 residues. This chain's CDR3 is CASSYEEGASVYGYTF. The CDR3 coding sequence is TGTGCCAGCAGTTACGAGGAGGGGGCGTCGGTATATGGCTACACCTTC.

This clone has more than one count but fewer than ten. The chain's CDR3 is CASSLGRQGPHSYEQYF. CDR3 sequence (DNA): TGTGCCAGCAGCTTAGGGAGACAGGGCCCCCACTCCTACGAGCAGTACTTC. The chain links TRBV7-9 to TRBJ2-7; 7 nucleotides line up with TRBD1. CDR1 and CDR2 from the germline V gene are SEHNR and FQNEAQ (reference sequence). The ends lost 1 base at V and 0 bases at J; junction bases unmatched: 9. CDR3 length: 17 amino acids.

This clone came up a few times. The chain employs TRBV3-1 (or the pseudogene TRBV3-2) and TRBJ1-3; D gene uncertain. This CDR3 spans 14 amino acids. V was clipped by 3 bases and J by 0 bases, with 6 bases between them. The germline V gene has CDR1 LGHDT and CDR2 YNNKEL (reference sequence). CDR3 amino acids: CASSQRVSGNTIYF. In DNA, the CDR3 is TGTGCCAGCAGCCAGCGCGTCTCTGGAAACACCATATATTTT.

The J gene is TRBJ2-7, the V gene TRBV7-8; TRBD1 matches at 7 bases. With 5 bases clipped from V and 1 base from J, the junction kept 2 bases outside the gene matches. CDR3 length equals 13 residues. Germline CDR1 is SGHVS and CDR2 is FQNEAQ. The CDR3 sequence: CASSVDRSYEQYF. The CDR3 DNA reads as TGTGCCAGCAGCGTGGACAGGTCCTACGAGCAGTACTTC.

This clone was counted a single time. CDR3: CASSLGGTSGSYEQYF. In DNA, the CDR3 is TGTGCCAGCAGCTTAGGAGGGACTAGCGGTTCCTACGAGCAGTACTTC. This chain connects TRBV7-2 to TRBJ2-7; the match to TRBD2 covers 11 bases. The CDR3 is 16 amino acids. The V segment lost 1 base and the J segment 1 base; nucleotides outside the gene matches: 3. The germline V gene encodes CDR1 SGHTA and CDR2 FQGNSA.

CDR3 nucleotide sequence: TGTGCCAGCAGTTACAACAGGGACACAGATACGCAGTATTTT. Its translation is CASSYNRDTDTQYF. This chain connects TRBV6-5 to TRBJ2-3; TRBD1 might be the D (6 bases). Trimming removed 2 bases from V and 2 bases from J, with 8 bases in between. The length of the CDR3 is 14 residues. Germline V gene data show CDR1 as MNHEY and CDR2 as SVGAGI.

V and J are TRBV6-5 and TRBJ1-4, with a possible D match to TRBD1 (5 bases). Trimming pared 6 bases from V and 3 bases from J, leaving 8 bases between. The germline V gene has CDR1 MNHEY and CDR2 SVGAGI. This CDR3 region has 13 residues. The chain's CDR3 is CASSDRPNEKLFF. CDR3 sequence (DNA): TGTGCCAGCAGCGACAGACCTAATGAAAAACTGTTTTTT.

The chain uses TRBV3-1 (or the pseudogene TRBV3-2) and TRBJ2-1; weak D call: TRBD2 (6 bases). This CDR3 is 16 amino acids long. Germline V lookup: CDR1 LGHDT, CDR2 YNNKEL (reference sequence). The germline V and J ends were trimmed by 3 bases and 4 bases, with 16 bases remaining between them. CDR3 residues: CASSQVGRGTYNEQFF. For the CDR3, the DNA is TGTGCCAGCAGCCAGGTAGGACGGGGGACTTACAATGAGCAGTTCTTC.

This clone turned up a few times. This chain joins TRBV5-1 and TRBJ1-4, with unresolved D. The CDR3 has 17 amino acids. CDR1 is SGHRS, CDR2 YFSETQ, per germline. Between the trimmed V and J ends, which lost 0 bases and 7 bases, there was a span of 19 bases. CDR3 in amino acids: CASSLGVGGPLGEKLFF. The DNA for the CDR3 is TGCGCCAGCAGCTTGGGGGTCGGAGGTCCCCTAGGTGAAAAACTGTTTTTT.

The J gene is TRBJ2-7, the V gene TRBV6-2 or TRBV6-3, with a tentative D call TRBD1 (6 bases). Looked up from germline, CDR1 is MNHEY and CDR2 is SVGEGT. This CDR3 is 20 amino acids long. V lost 0 bases to trimming and J lost 4 bases, with 28 bases between them. This CDR3 reads CASSYSPQTYHRVGRYEQYF. CDR3 sequence (DNA): TGTGCCAGCAGTTACTCGCCACAAACGTACCACAGGGTGGGGAGATACGAGCAGTACTTC.

The J gene is TRBJ1-2, the V gene TRBV12-3 or TRBV12-4; D not certain. V was trimmed by 3 bases and J by 2 bases, leaving 7 bases between them. The CDR3 is made up of 13 amino acids. This CDR3 reads CASSFGQNYGYTF. DNA for the CDR3: TGTGCCAGCAGTTTTGGCCAGAACTATGGCTACACCTTC.

This clone turned up a few times. The V call is TRBV19, the J call TRBJ2-7; D not certain. The V gene's germline CDR1 is LNHDA and CDR2 SQIVND (reference sequence). V lost 3 bases and J lost 6, with 15 bases in between. This CDR3 contains 14 residues. The CDR3 sequence is CASSIYNSLGEQYF. The CDR3 DNA sequence: TGTGCCAGTAGTATCTATAACAGTCTCGGCGAGCAGTACTTC.